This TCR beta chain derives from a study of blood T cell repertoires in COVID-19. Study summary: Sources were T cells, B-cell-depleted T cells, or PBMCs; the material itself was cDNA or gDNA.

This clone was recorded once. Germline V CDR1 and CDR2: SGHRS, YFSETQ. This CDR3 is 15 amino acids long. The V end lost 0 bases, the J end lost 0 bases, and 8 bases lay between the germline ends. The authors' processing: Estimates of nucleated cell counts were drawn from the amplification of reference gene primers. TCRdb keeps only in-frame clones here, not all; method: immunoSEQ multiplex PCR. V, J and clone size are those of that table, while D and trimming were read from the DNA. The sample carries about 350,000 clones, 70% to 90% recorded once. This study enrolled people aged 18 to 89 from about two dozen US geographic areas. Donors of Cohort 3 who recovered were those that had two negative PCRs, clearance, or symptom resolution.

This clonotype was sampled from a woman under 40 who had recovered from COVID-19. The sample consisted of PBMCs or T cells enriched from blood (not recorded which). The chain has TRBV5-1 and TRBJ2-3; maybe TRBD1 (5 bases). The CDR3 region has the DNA TGCGCCAGCAGCTTGGACAGGCCTAGCACAGATACGCAGTATTTT. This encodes CASSLDRPSTDTQYF.